The entry below describes one T cell receptor beta chain. No cognate antigen has been identified for it. Base quality data are lacking; no much larger clone is found one base away. This sample is drawn from a study of blood T cell repertoires in COVID-19 (TCRdb year 2020). With regard to the full study: For ImmuneRACE Cohort 3, a participant was defined as recovered based on two consecutive negative NP/OP PCR tests, clearance by a healthcare professional, or resolution of symptoms. Collaborator samples came from the United States, Italy and Spain and covered acute and convalescent phases of COVID-19. The material from the prospective study consisted of cDNA or gDNA derived from T cells, B-cell-depleted T cells, or PBMCs. Subjects who had been exposed to COVID-19, were actively infected with it, or had recovered from it provided the deeply sampled blood TCRbeta repertoires that made up the dataset. A freely available public database, intended as a resource for researchers studying the immune response to SARS-CoV-2, is where the repertoires were released. The samples were drawn from two sources: the first 160 participants of the ongoing ImmuneRACE study, and over 950 subjects contributed by 6 global collaborators. The sample metadata nearly always contained a de-identified subject ID, COVID-19 status, age in years and sex. Where HLA class I and class II types were available, the types were taken from metadata supplied by the sample provider, not from assay-based typing.

Enrolling through a virtual design, the prospective study's participants ranged in age from roughly 18 to 89 years and lived across approximately 25 United States geographic areas. To assign participants to cohorts, the prospective study relied on clinical history that participants themselves reported in a screening survey and a study questionnaire. Mobile phlebotomists in the prospective study collected whole blood, serum and a nasopharyngeal or oropharyngeal swab from every participant. Prospective study participants could optionally give additional blood draws and questionnaires over an approximately 2-month period. Before DNA extraction, blood samples from the prospective study were shipped at room temperature or frozen. Overall study outcomes, separate from this receptor: The quantity of clinical and demographic metadata differed by source and by participant and was supplied without curation.

There are 12 amino acids in the CDR3, from cysteine to phenylalanine inclusive. The read is trimmed to its CDR3 DNA, 36 bases read in frame from base 1. The germline V gene supplies CDR1 LGHNA and CDR2 YNFKEQ. The junction shows trimming of 1 base on V and 10 bases on J, plus 5 bases between the germline ends. TCRbeta CDR3 regions were amplified from genomic DNA using the immunoSEQ Assay, a bias-controlled multiplex PCR. In the paper's pipeline: Nucleated cell counts per sample were estimated from amplification of reference gene primers within the assay. Sequence reads were collapsed and filtered to measure the absolute abundance of every unique TCRbeta CDR3 rearrangement. For each sample, productive Simpson clonality was calculated by taking the square root of Simpson's diversity index across productive rearrangements. Sourced from immuneACCESS, this table was stored by TCRdb with only in-frame sequences that have V and J called. A share of the clones is absent; for the studies checked, an unresolved V gene accounts for under half, and the remainder has no known explanation. The V and J calls and clone size are taken from that table; D and trimming were inferred from the DNA. The sample includes 330,000 or so clones, with over 75% observed a single time. The ten largest account for roughly 2% of the sample.

The sequenced sample was PBMCs or T cells enriched from blood (not recorded which). The chain joins TRBV4-2 to TRBJ1-6, with an unclear D gene assignment. The sequence was collected from a man aged 40-49 years in a cohort exposed to, infected with or recovered from COVID-19 (not recorded which). The base sequence is TGTGCCAGCAGCCAAGTAGAATCACCCCTCCACTTT. Translation gives CASSQVESPLHF.